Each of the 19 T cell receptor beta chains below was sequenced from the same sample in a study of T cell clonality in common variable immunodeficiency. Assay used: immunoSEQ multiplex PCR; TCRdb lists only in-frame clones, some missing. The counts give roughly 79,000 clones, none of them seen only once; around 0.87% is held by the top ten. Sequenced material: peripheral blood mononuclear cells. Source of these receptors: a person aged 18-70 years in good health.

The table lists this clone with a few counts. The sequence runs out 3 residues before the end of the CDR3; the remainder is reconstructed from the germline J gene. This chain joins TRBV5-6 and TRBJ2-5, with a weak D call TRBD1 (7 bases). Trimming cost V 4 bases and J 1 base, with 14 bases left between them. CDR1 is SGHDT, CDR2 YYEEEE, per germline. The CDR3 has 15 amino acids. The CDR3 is CASSAGQPTQETQYF. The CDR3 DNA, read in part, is TGTGCCAGCAGCGCGGGACAGCCCACCCAAGAGACC.

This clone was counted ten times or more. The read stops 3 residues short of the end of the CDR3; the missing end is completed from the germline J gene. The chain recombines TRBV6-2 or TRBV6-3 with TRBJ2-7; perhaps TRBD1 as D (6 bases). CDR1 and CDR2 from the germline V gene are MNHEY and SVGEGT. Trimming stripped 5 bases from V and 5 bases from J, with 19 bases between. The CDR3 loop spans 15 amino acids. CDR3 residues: CASSPINRDINEQYF. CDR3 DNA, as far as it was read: TGTGCCAGCAGTCCGATAAACCGGGACATCAACGAG.

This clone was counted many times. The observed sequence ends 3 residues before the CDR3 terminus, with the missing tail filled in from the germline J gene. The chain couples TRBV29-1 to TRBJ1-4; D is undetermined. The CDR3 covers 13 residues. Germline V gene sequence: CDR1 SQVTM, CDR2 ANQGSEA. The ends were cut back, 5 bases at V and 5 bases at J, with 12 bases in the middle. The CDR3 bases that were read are TGCAGCGTTCGTCAGGTACTGAATGAAAAA. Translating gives CSVRQVLNEK. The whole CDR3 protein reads CSVRQVLNEKLFF.

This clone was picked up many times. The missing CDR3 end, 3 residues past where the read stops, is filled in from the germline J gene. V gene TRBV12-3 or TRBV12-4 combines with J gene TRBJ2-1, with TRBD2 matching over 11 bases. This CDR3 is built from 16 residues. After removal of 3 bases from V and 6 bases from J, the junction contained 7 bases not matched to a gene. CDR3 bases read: TGTGCCAGCAGTTTCTCGACTAGCGGGACGGCCAATGAG. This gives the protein CASSFSTSGTANE. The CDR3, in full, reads CASSFSTSGTANEQFF.

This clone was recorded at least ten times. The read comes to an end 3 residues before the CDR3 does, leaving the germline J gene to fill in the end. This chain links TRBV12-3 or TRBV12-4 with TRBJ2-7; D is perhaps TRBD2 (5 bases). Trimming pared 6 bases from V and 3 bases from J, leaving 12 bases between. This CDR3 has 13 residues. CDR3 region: CASRDGLLYEQYF. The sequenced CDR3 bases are TGTGCCAGCAGAGACGGACTGCTCTACGAG.

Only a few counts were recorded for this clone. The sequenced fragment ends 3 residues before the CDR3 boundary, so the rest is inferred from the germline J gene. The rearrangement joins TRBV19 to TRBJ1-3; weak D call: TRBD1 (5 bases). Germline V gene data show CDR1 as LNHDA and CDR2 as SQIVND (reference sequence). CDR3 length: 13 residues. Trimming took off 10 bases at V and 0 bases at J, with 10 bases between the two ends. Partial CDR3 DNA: TGTGCCACTGGGACTCACTCTGGAAACACC. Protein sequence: CATGTHSGNT. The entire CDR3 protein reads CATGTHSGNTIYF. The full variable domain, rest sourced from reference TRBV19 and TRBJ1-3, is DGGITQSPKYLFRKEGQNVTLSCEQNLNHDAMYWYRQDPGQGLRLIYYSQIVNDFQKGDIAEGYSVSREKKESFPLTVTSAQKNPTAFYLCATGTHSGNTIYFGEGSWLTVV.

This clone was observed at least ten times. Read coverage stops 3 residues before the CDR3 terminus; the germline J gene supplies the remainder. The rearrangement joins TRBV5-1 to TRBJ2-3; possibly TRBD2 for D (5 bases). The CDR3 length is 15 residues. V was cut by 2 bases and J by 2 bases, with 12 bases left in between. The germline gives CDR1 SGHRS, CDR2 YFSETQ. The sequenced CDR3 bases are TGCGCCAGCAGCTTCAATCCGGGGAACACAGATACG. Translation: CASSFNPGNTDT. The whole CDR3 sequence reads CASSFNPGNTDTQYF.

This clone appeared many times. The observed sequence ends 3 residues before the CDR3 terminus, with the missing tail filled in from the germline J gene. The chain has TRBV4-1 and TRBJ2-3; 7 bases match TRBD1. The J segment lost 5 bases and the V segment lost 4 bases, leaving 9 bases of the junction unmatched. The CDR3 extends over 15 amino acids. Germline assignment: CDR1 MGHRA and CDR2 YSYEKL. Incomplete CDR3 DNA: TGCGCCAGCAGCCGCATAGGGACAGAGGTAGATACG. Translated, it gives CASSRIGTEVDT. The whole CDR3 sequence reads CASSRIGTEVDTQYF.

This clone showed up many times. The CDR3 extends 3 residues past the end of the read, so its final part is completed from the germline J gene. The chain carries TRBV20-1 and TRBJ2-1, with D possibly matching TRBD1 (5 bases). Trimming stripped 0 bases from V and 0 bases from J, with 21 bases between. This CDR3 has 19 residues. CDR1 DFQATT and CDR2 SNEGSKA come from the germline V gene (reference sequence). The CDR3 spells CSARDQGKALTSSYNEQFF. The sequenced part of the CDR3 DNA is TGCAGTGCTAGAGATCAGGGAAAAGCGCTTACGAGCTCCTACAATGAG.

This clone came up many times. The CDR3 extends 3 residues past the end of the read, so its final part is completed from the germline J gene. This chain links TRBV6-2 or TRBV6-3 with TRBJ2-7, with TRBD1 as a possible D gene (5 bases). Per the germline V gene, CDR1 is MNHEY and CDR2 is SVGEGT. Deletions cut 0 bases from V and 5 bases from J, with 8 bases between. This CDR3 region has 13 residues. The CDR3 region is CASSYSSDNEQYF. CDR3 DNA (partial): TGTGCCAGCAGTTACTCTTCGGACAACGAG.

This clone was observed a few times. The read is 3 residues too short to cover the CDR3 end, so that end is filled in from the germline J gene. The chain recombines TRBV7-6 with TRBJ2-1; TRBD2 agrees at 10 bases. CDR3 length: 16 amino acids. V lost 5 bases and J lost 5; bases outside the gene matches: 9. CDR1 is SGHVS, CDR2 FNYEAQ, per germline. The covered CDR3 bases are TGTGCCAGCAGCGCCCTAAGGACTAGCGGACACAATGAG. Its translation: CASSALRTSGHNE. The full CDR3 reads CASSALRTSGHNEQFF. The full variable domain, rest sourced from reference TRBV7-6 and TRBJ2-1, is GAGVSQSPRYKVTKRGQDVALRCDPISGHVSLYWYRQALGQGPEFLTYFNYEAQQDKSGLPNDRFSAERPEGSISTLTIQRTEQRDSAMYRCASSALRTSGHNEQFFGPGTRLTVL.

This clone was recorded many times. The covered CDR3 bases are TGCAGTGCGCTTTACCTGACTAGCACAGATACG. This gives the protein CSALYLTSTDT. The whole CDR3 region reads CSALYLTSTDTQYF. V is TRBV20-1 and J is TRBJ2-3; D ambiguous. From the germline J gene comes the end of the CDR3, since the read stops 3 residues before it. CDR3 length: 14 amino acids. Looked up from germline, CDR1 is DFQATT and CDR2 is SNEGSKA (reference sequence). Trimming shortened V by 6 bases and J by 0 bases, and 13 bases separated the two germline ends.

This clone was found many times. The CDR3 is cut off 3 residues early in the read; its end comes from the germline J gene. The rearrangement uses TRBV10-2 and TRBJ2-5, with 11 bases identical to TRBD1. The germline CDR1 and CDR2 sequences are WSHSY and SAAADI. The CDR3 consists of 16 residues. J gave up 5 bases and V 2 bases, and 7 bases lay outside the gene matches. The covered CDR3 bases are TGCGCCAGCAGTGAGCCCTCGGACAGGGGGCGGGAGACC. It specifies CASSEPSDRGRET. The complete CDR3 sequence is CASSEPSDRGRETQYF.

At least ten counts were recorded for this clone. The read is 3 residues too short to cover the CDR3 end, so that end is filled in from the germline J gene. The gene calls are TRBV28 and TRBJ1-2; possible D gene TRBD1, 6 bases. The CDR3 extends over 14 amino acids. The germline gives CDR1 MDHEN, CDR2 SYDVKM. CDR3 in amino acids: CASSKPGVPEGYTF. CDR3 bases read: TGTGCCAGCAGTAAACCAGGGGTGCCTGAGGGC.

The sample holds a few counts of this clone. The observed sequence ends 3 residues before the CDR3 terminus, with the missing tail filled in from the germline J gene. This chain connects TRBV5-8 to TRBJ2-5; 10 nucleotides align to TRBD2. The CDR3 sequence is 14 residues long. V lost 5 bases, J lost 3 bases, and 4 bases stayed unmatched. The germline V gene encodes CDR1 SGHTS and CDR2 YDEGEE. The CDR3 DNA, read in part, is TGTGCCAGCAGGGAAACTAGCGGGAAAGAGACC. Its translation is CASRETSGKET. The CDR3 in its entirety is CASRETSGKETQYF.

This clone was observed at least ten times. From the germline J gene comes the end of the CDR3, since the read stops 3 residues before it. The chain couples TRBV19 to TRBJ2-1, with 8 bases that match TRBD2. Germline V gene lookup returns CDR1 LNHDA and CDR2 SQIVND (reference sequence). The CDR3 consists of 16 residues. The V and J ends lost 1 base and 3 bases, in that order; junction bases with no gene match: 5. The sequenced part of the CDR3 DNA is TGTGCCAGTAGTATAGCACCAGCGGGAGACTACAATGAG. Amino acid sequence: CASSIAPAGDYNE. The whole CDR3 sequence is CASSIAPAGDYNEQFF.

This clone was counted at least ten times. Incomplete CDR3 DNA: TGCAGTGCTGACAGGGGCGACCTCACCGGGGAG. It encodes CSADRGDLTGE. The CDR3, in full, reads CSADRGDLTGELFF. This chain links TRBV20-1 with TRBJ2-2, with 8 bases lining up with TRBD1. Read data end 3 residues before the CDR3 end; the end is taken from the germline J gene. CDR1 is DFQATT and CDR2 is SNEGSKA in the germline V gene (reference sequence). The CDR3 has 14 amino acids. V dropped 5 bases and J dropped 4; count of bases not matched to a gene: 6.

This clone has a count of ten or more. The CDR3 sequence is CASSENARGYEQFF. The sequenced part of the CDR3 DNA is TGTGCCAGCAGTGAGAACGCTCGGGGTTATGAG. This rearrangement joins TRBV6-1 to TRBJ2-1; perhaps TRBD2 as D (5 bases). The read gets to within 3 residues of the CDR3 end, and the germline J gene fills in the rest. Trimming left V 3 bases short and J 8 bases short, with 14 bases between. Germline V CDR1 and CDR2: MNHNS, SASEGT. CDR3 size: 14 residues.

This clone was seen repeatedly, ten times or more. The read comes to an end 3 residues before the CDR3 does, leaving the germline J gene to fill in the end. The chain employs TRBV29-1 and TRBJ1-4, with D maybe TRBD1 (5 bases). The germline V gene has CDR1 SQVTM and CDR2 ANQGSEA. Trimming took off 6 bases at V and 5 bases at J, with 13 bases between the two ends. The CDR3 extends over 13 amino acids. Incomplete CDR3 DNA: TGCAGCGTCCTGACAGATATAAATGAAAAA. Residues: CSVLTDINEK. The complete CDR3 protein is CSVLTDINEKLFF. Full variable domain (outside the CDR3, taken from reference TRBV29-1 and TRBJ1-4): SAVISQKPSRDICQRGTSLTIQCQVDSQVTMMFWYRQQPGQSLTLIATANQGSEATYESGFVIDKFPISRPNLTFSTLTVSNMSPEDSSIYLCSVLTDINEKLFFGSGTQLSVL.